This T cell receptor (beta chain) was observed in a study of T cells in Graves' hyperthyroidism and ophthalmopathy (dated by TCRdb to the late 2010s). Concerning the study at large: Peripheral blood was collected at initial diagnosis, before any treatment. TCR V-J signatures able to tell the groups apart were searched for in a discovery cohort of 90 to 100 patients, of whom more than 40 had Graves' ophthalmopathy and about 60 had stable Graves' hyperthyroidism. Prospective prediction of ophthalmopathy was tested in an independent validation cohort consisting of some 20 hyperthyroidism patients and around 16 patients who later progressed to ophthalmopathy. The paper describes TCR Vbeta CDR3 sequencing of about 140 peripheral blood samples, made up of 43 ophthalmopathy patients, roughly 80 hyperthyroidism patients and around 17 progressor patients. The approximately 97 discovery patients were randomly divided into training and test sets at a 7:3 ratio. After sampling, hyperthyroidism patients received methimazole starting at 30 mg daily, and ophthalmopathy patients received high-dose intravenous methylprednisolone. The study also compared thyroid tissue and blood T-cell repertoires from more than 5 Graves' hyperthyroidism patients.

The paper as a whole reports these results and caveats: No statistical method was used to set the sample size in advance, and investigators knew the group allocation. In validation, the model predicted progression to ophthalmopathy a median of roughly 6.5 months before onset, with about 64% sensitivity and 72.22% specificity. A model built on a 13 V-J signature distinguished ophthalmopathy from stable hyperthyroidism, reaching approximately 89% sensitivity and 81.08% specificity in cross-validation and 80%/75% in testing. Most expanded thyroid clonotypes (frequency above 0.001) were also detected in blood, a finding suggesting that blood repertoires may reflect thyroid immune responses.

The TCR beta CDR3 regions were amplified from the RNA transcripts. The first round of RT-PCR for the TCR CDR3 was performed with the HTBI primer set and the Qiagen OneStep RT-PCR kit. Libraries were constructed in a second round of multiplex PCR, after which size selection and purification were carried out. Paired-end sequencing of the libraries was performed with 100 bp reads on an Illumina HiSeq2000. The authors' analysis ran thus. SOAPnuke was used to process the raw data, removing reads that contained adapters or uncalled bases, had a mean Phred below 15, or lacked an exact match to the constant primer or identifier. COPE v1.2.5 was used to merge high-quality paired reads, and clonotypes were defined as unique nucleotide sequences. MiTCR v1.1 was used to align the clonotypes against IMGT TRBV, TRBD and TRBJ reference segments. Analysis was restricted to V-J combinations with a frequency above 0.0001, which covered roughly 99% of repertoires. The TCS score was defined as the ratio of F50 (clonal expansion) to E x V (chaos), calculated using BLOSUM62-based TCRdist between CDR3 peptides within each V-J. Welch's t-statistics and random forest reduced roughly 540 V-J features to 10 to 15, which were used in a naive Bayes classifier (R e1071). The public reads were reanalyzed by TCRdb: fastp trimming at Q25, MiXCR alignment, in-frame beta chains only. CDR3 protein duplicates are merged, each entry listing the most common genes and DNA. TCRdb, not the original authors, processed these V and J calls. The sample table shows hundreds of thousands of distinct CDR3 sequences, and approximately 14% are seen once. The ten largest account for about 9.4% of the sample.

Worth noting for this clonotype: There is no known antigen for this receptor. The input lacks base qualities; no much larger clone sits a single base away.

A patient counted as having stable Graves' hyperthyroidism if no progression to ophthalmopathy occurred over 18 months of follow-up. Hyperthyroidism patients were aged 18 to 65 years and newly diagnosed, with disease duration of less than 2 months. Any patient with an uncontrolled infection, another autoimmune disease, pregnancy or lactation was excluded. Diagnoses relied on clinical symptoms, serum thyroxine and TRAb, thyroid ultrasound and orbital computed tomography. PBMCs were isolated from approximately 10 ml of fresh peripheral blood by Ficoll-Paque density gradient centrifugation. Trizol reagent was used to extract total RNA, and RNA quality was then checked on an Agilent 2100 Bioanalyzer. Including cysteine and phenylalanine, the CDR3 has 14 amino acids. Only CDR3 DNA remains: 42 bases, in frame from the first base. For CDR1 and CDR2, the germline V gene lists MNHEY and SVGEGT. Trimming leaves V shorter by 10 bases and J shorter by 8 bases, with the junction holding 13 bases beyond the gene matches.

Sequencing was performed on blood. The receptor was isolated from a woman aged 18-30 years with Graves' hyperthyroidism. The sequence links TRBV6-2 or TRBV6-3 to TRBJ2-1; 8 nucleotides in the junction match TRBD2. CDR3 loop: CAIDQAGGLDEQFF. The DNA reads as follows: TGTGCCATCGATCAGGCGGGAGGCTTGGATGAGCAGTTCTTC.